These T cell receptor beta chains were read from a single sample in a study of memory CD4+ T cells and cytomegalovirus serostatus. Some clones are missing from TCRdb's copy, which holds only in-frame ones; the method was immunoSEQ multiplex PCR. The table lists 55,000 to 80,000 clones, roughly three quarters of them singletons. The material sequenced was memory CD4+ T cells from blood. The receptors come from an adult in good health and CMV-seropositive. Each CDR3 is given with its conserved first and last residue. D genes are given only for firm matches. Clone size is given for some rows only: seen once, a few or many times, or a class if the clone is expanded.

size: .
V: TRBV4-2
D: .
J: TRBJ1-2
DNA: TGTGCCAGCAGCCAAGAGGGTCGCCAGGGTGGCTATGGCTACACCTTC
CDR3: CASSQEGRQGGYGYTF

size: .
V: TRBV10-3
D: .
J: TRBJ2-7
DNA: TGTGCCATCAGGGGAGGACAGGAGAATCGCGAGCAGTACTTC
CDR3: CAIRGGQENREQYF

size: few
V: TRBV28
D: .
J: TRBJ1-6
DNA: TGTGCCAGCAGTTTAGAATGGGCTAGCGATTCACCCCTCCACTTT
CDR3: CASSLEWASDSPLHF

size: .
V: TRBV19
D: .
J: TRBJ1-2
DNA: TGTGCCAGTAGTATTAACAGGGATAACTATGGCTACACCTTC
CDR3: CASSINRDNYGYTF

size: .
V: TRBV7-2
D: TRBD1
J: TRBJ1-3
DNA: TGTGCCAGCAGCCCGAGACAGGGCACCATATATTTT
CDR3: CASSPRQGTIYF

size: few
V: TRBV7-2
D: TRBD1
J: TRBJ1-1
DNA: TGTGCCAGCAGCTTAGTGGCTTTGGGACAGGGGATGATGAACACTGAAGCTTTCTTT
CDR3: CASSLVALGQGMMNTEAFF

size: .
V: TRBV7-9
D: .
J: TRBJ2-1
DNA: TGTGCCAGCAGCTTAGCGGGAGAGAATTACAATGAGCAGTTCTTC
CDR3: CASSLAGENYNEQFF

size: .
V: TRBV11-3
D: TRBD1
J: TRBJ2-7
DNA: TGTGCCAGCAGCTTAGAACTTTTAAAGGACAGGGGAAAGGGCGAGCAGTACTTC
CDR3: CASSLELLKDRGKGEQYF

size: .
V: TRBV2
D: TRBD2
J: TRBJ2-7
DNA: TGTGCCAGCAGTGTCGAGCGGGAGAGTTACGAGCAGTACTTC
CDR3: CASSVERESYEQYF

size: few
V: TRBV6-1
D: TRBD2
J: TRBJ2-1
DNA: TGTGCCAGCAAGTTCGGAGCGGGAGAGGGAGAGTTCTTC
CDR3: CASKFGAGEGEFF

size: few
V: TRBV11-2
D: .
J: TRBJ1-5
DNA: TGTGCCAGCAGCTTAGGCCCCCCTACAGTGTATAGCAATCAGCCCCAGCATTTT
CDR3: CASSLGPPTVYSNQPQHF

size: .
V: TRBV5-1
D: .
J: TRBJ2-5
DNA: TGCGCCAGCAGCTTGGGGCCCTCTAAGGCGGAGACCCAGTACTTC
CDR3: CASSLGPSKAETQYF

size: .
V: TRBV18
D: .
J: TRBJ2-5
DNA: TGTGCCAGCTCATCACAAGAGACCCAGTACTTC
CDR3: CASSSQETQYF

size: .
V: TRBV5-1
D: .
J: TRBJ1-4
DNA: TGCGCCAGCAGCCCCGTGGGCCTCGGTGATGAAAAACTGTTTTTT
CDR3: CASSPVGLGDEKLFF

size: .
V: TRBV19
D: TRBD2
J: TRBJ2-3
DNA: TGTGCCAGTAGTATGTTAGCGGGAGCGAGGGATACGCAGTATTTT
CDR3: CASSMLAGARDTQYF

size: few
V: TRBV7-8
D: TRBD1
J: TRBJ2-5
DNA: TGTGCCAGCAGCTTAAGGGTCCGAACAGGGGTCCAAGAGACCCAGTACTTC
CDR3: CASSLRVRTGVQETQYF

size: .
V: TRBV10-1
D: .
J: TRBJ2-6
DNA: TGCGCCAGCAGTGAGGGCCCGGGGGTCGGGGCCAACGTCCTGACTTTC
CDR3: CASSEGPGVGANVLTF

size: .
V: TRBV5-8
D: .
J: TRBJ2-2
DNA: TGTGCCCCGGACCGCGGGGACACCGGGGAGCTGTTTTTT
CDR3: CAPDRGDTGELFF

size: few
V: TRBV4-3
D: TRBD1
J: TRBJ2-7
DNA: TGCGCCAGCAGCCGAAGCCGGGACAGGGGCTACGAGCAGTACTTC
CDR3: CASSRSRDRGYEQYF

size: .
V: TRBV5-1
D: .
J: TRBJ2-1
DNA: TGCGCCAGCAGTCAGAGGCCGGGGTCTGAGCAGTTCTTC
CDR3: CASSQRPGSEQFF

size: .
V: TRBV4-2
D: TRBD2
J: TRBJ2-3
DNA: TGTGCCAGCAGCCAACTAGCGGGAAAGTCAGATACGCAGTATTTT
CDR3: CASSQLAGKSDTQYF

size: .
V: TRBV5-1
D: .
J: TRBJ1-1
DNA: TGCGCCAGCAGCTTGGCTGCGAGTATGAACACTGAAGCTTTCTTT
CDR3: CASSLAASMNTEAFF

size: .
V: TRBV20-1
D: .
J: TRBJ2-3
DNA: TGCAGTGCTAGTGCGACAGATACGCAGTATTTT
CDR3: CSASATDTQYF

size: few
V: TRBV5-1
D: .
J: TRBJ2-7
DNA: TGCGCCAGCAGCGGGAAACTACAGGGTGGAGGGGACGAGCAGTACTTC
CDR3: CASSGKLQGGGDEQYF

size: .
V: TRBV7-6
D: TRBD2
J: TRBJ2-5
DNA: TGTGCCAGCAGCCCCCGGACTAGCGGGGGGGGTGAGACCCAGTACTTC
CDR3: CASSPRTSGGGETQYF

size: few
V: TRBV19
D: .
J: TRBJ1-1
DNA: TGTGCCAGCCACGAGTCAGGGGAGAACACTGAAGCTTTCTTT
CDR3: CASHESGENTEAFF

size: .
V: TRBV11-2
D: .
J: TRBJ1-4
DNA: TGTGCCAGCAGCTTAGCGCCCGTGGGGGCGGGGATTGAAAAACTGTTTTTT
CDR3: CASSLAPVGAGIEKLFF

size: .
V: TRBV4-3
D: TRBD1
J: TRBJ1-5
DNA: TGCGCCAGCAGCCAGGGACAGGGAAATAGCAATCAGCCCCAGCATTTT
CDR3: CASSQGQGNSNQPQHF

size: .
V: TRBV14
D: .
J: TRBJ2-5
DNA: TGTGCCAGCAGCCAAGTCCAAGAGACCCAGTACTTC
CDR3: CASSQVQETQYF

size: .
V: TRBV30
D: .
J: TRBJ2-1
DNA: TGTGCCTGGAGTGGTGACCACACGAATGAGCAGTTCTTC
CDR3: CAWSGDHTNEQFF

size: once
V: TRBV7-9
D: .
J: TRBJ1-2
DNA: TGTGCCAGCAGCTTAGATCTATCTGGCGGGTATGGCTACACCTTC
CDR3: CASSLDLSGGYGYTF

size: .
V: TRBV2
D: .
J: TRBJ1-1
DNA: TGTGCCAGCAGCGCCTTTTTGAAGGGGACTGAAGCTTTCTTT
CDR3: CASSAFLKGTEAFF

size: few
V: TRBV10-3
D: .
J: TRBJ2-3
DNA: TGTGCCATCAGTCAACCCGACTATAGCACAGATACGCAGTATTTT
CDR3: CAISQPDYSTDTQYF

size: .
V: TRBV11-3
D: TRBD2
J: TRBJ2-3
DNA: TGTGCCAGCAGCTACGGCGGGAGAGTGACAGATACGCAGTATTTT
CDR3: CASSYGGRVTDTQYF

size: few
V: TRBV5-4
D: TRBD1
J: TRBJ2-7
DNA: TGTGCCAGCAGTTTCGGGACAGGGGTGTCCTACGAGCAGTACTTC
CDR3: CASSFGTGVSYEQYF

size: .
V: TRBV25-1
D: TRBD2
J: TRBJ2-7
DNA: TGTGCCAGCAGTGATCCCAGACTAGCGGGACCCTACGAGCAGTACTTC
CDR3: CASSDPRLAGPYEQYF

size: once
V: TRBV7-9
D: TRBD1
J: TRBJ2-3
DNA: TGTGCCAGCAGCTGGACAGGATTAGCAGATACGCAGTATTTT
CDR3: CASSWTGLADTQYF

size: .
V: TRBV21-1
D: .
J: TRBJ2-6
DNA: TGTGCCAGCATCCAGACAGACTCTGGGGCCAACGTCCTGACTTTC
CDR3: CASIQTDSGANVLTF

size: .
V: TRBV2
D: .
J: TRBJ2-6
DNA: TGTGCCAGCAGTGACCGGGTCACTGGGGCCAACGTCCTGACTTTC
CDR3: CASSDRVTGANVLTF

size: .
V: TRBV28
D: .
J: TRBJ1-5
DNA: TGTGCCAGCAGTTTATTGGGGGAAAATCAGCCCCAGCATTTT
CDR3: CASSLLGENQPQHF

size: once
V: TRBV28
D: .
J: TRBJ2-5
DNA: TGTGCCAGCAGTTCCGACCCACAAGAGACCCAGTACTTC
CDR3: CASSSDPQETQYF

size: .
V: TRBV19
D: .
J: TRBJ2-3
DNA: TGTGCCAGTAGTATGTGGTACACAGATACGCAGTATTTT
CDR3: CASSMWYTDTQYF

size: .
V: TRBV9
D: .
J: TRBJ2-5
DNA: TGTGCCAGCAGCGTAGCTACTGGATACAAAGAGACCCAGTACTTC
CDR3: CASSVATGYKETQYF

size: .
V: TRBV5-1
D: .
J: TRBJ1-3
DNA: TGCGCCAGCAGCTCCGGGGACTCTGGAAACACCATATATTTT
CDR3: CASSSGDSGNTIYF

size: .
V: TRBV5-6
D: .
J: TRBJ2-3
DNA: TGTGCCAGCAGCTTGGCCCCGACAGATACGCAGTATTTT
CDR3: CASSLAPTDTQYF

size: .
V: TRBV7-3
D: .
J: TRBJ2-3
DNA: TGTGCCAGCAGCTCGCTTGGGGGAACAGATACGCAGTATTTT
CDR3: CASSSLGGTDTQYF

size: .
V: TRBV6-1
D: TRBD1
J: TRBJ1-2
DNA: TGTGCCAGCACCACTGACGGCAGGGGGCTGTATGGCTACACCTTC
CDR3: CASTTDGRGLYGYTF

size: .
V: TRBV7-3
D: .
J: TRBJ2-1
DNA: TGTGCCAGCAGCTTAAGTCTAGCTAGCTCCTACAATGAGCAGTTCTTC
CDR3: CASSLSLASSYNEQFF

size: .
V: TRBV5-4
D: TRBD2
J: TRBJ2-3
DNA: TGTGCCAGCAGCTCCGGCGGGGGTTATGGCACAGATACGCAGTATTTT
CDR3: CASSSGGGYGTDTQYF

size: .
V: TRBV19
D: TRBD2
J: TRBJ2-1
DNA: TGTGCCAGTAGCCCGAGTAGCGGGGATTCCTACAATGAGCAGTTCTTC
CDR3: CASSPSSGDSYNEQFF

size: once
V: TRBV21-1
D: .
J: TRBJ1-3
DNA: TGTGCCAGCAGCAAAAACAATTGGGACAGGGGGCCTACCTGTGGAAACACCATATATTTT
CDR3: CASSKNNWDRGPTCGNTIYF

size: .
V: TRBV18
D: TRBD2
J: TRBJ2-3
DNA: TGTGCCAGCTCCCCTAGGCGGGGGGGCGCAGATACGCAGTATTTT
CDR3: CASSPRRGGADTQYF

size: .
V: TRBV6-6
D: .
J: TRBJ2-5
DNA: TGTGCCAGCAGTTACTCGAATCAGGGGACCCAGTACTTC
CDR3: CASSYSNQGTQYF

size: .
V: TRBV5-4
D: .
J: TRBJ1-6
DNA: TGTGCCAGCAGCTTGGACTCAGCTAATTCACCCCTCCACTTT
CDR3: CASSLDSANSPLHF

size: .
V: TRBV28
D: TRBD1
J: TRBJ1-2
DNA: TGTGCCAGCAGTCCTCAGACAGGGGCAAGGTATGGCTACACCTTC
CDR3: CASSPQTGARYGYTF

size: .
V: TRBV28
D: TRBD1
J: TRBJ2-7
DNA: TGTGCCAGCAGAATACCAGGGGGTCGGGGTGAGCAGTACTTC
CDR3: CASRIPGGRGEQYF

size: .
V: TRBV5-6
D: .
J: TRBJ2-3
DNA: TGTGCCAGCAGCTTGCGCGCGGATACGCAGTATTTT
CDR3: CASSLRADTQYF

size: .
V: TRBV11-2
D: .
J: TRBJ2-3
DNA: TGTGCCAGCAGCTTCGGCGGGGAGGCGCAGTATTTT
CDR3: CASSFGGEAQYF

size: .
V: TRBV5-1
D: .
J: TRBJ2-1
DNA: TGCGCCAGCAGCCAGCAAGCGGCCCGAGGGAATGAGCAGTTCTTC
CDR3: CASSQQAARGNEQFF